The entry below gives a single TCR beta chain sequence along with its context. The sample originates from a study of blood T cell repertoires in COVID-19. The repertoire was sequenced with immunoSEQ multiplex PCR; TCRdb's copy has only in-frame clones and lacks some. The sample carries about 280,000 clones, roughly 85% recorded once. Germline assignment: CDR1 SGHTA and CDR2 FQGNSA. J lost 4 bases, V lost 5 bases, and 7 bases had no gene match. CDR3 length equals 16 residues. This rearrangement joins TRBV7-2 to TRBJ2-5, with TRBD2 identical over 13 bases. This receptor was taken from a woman aged 45-59 years who had recovered from COVID-19. The sample was PBMCs or T cells enriched from blood (not recorded which). CDR3 loop: CASSPRGTSGVETQYF. In nucleotides, the CDR3 is TGTGCCAGCAGCCCTCGGGGGACTAGCGGGGTAGAGACCCAGTACTTC.